The next 23 T cell receptor beta chains were all read from a single sample in a study of blood T cell repertoires in COVID-19. Method: immunoSEQ multiplex PCR; TCRdb's copy keeps in-frame clones and lacks some. This table has about 64,000 clones, 80% to 85% appearing once. Specimen: peripheral blood. The receptors derive from a human donor in a cohort sampled during active COVID-19.

The genes are TRBV28 and TRBJ2-4, with 7 bases identical to TRBD1. From germline, CDR1 is MDHEN and CDR2 SYDVKM. Unmatched junction bases numbered 13, after V lost 7 bases and J lost 7 bases. This CDR3 is 15 amino acids long. The CDR3 loop reads CASTVRGRGLNIQYF. Written as DNA, the CDR3 is TGTGCCAGCACCGTTAGAGGCAGGGGGTTGAACATTCAGTACTTC.

This chain links TRBV6-5 with TRBJ2-7, with TRBD1 as a possible D gene (5 bases). The ends were cut back, 5 bases at V and 2 bases at J, with 13 bases in the middle. The germline CDR1 and CDR2 sequences are MNHEY and SVGAGI. The CDR3 extends over 14 amino acids. The CDR3 region is CASSTRTLAYEQYF. The CDR3 nucleotides are TGTGCCAGCAGTACCCGGACATTAGCCTACGAGCAGTACTTC.

J is TRBJ1-5 and V is TRBV6-2 or TRBV6-3, with 8 nucleotides matching TRBD1. Trimming took 6 bases from V and 3 from J; bases not matched to a gene: 7. There are 15 residues in the CDR3. CDR1 is MNHEY, CDR2 SVGEGT, per germline. In nucleotides, the CDR3 is TGTGCCAGCAGCCACGGACAGGGATACAATCAGCCCCAGCATTTT. Protein sequence: CASSHGQGYNQPQHF.

This chain uses TRBV10-1 with TRBJ2-7; D remains unclear. Trimming left V 9 bases short and J 0 bases short, with 21 bases between. The germline V gene has CDR1 WNHNN and CDR2 SYGVQD (reference sequence). This CDR3 has 16 amino acids. As DNA, the CDR3 is TGCGCCAGTTACCCTCCCATCAGGTCCTACTCCTACGAGCAGTACTTC. This translates into CASYPPIRSYSYEQYF.

The V and J genes are TRBV15 and TRBJ2-2; 8 bases are a match to TRBD2. The CDR3 is 19 amino acids. From germline, CDR1 is LNHNV and CDR2 YYDKDF (reference sequence). Unmatched junction bases numbered 14, after V lost 0 bases and J lost 5 bases. The CDR3 nucleotides are TGTGCCACCAGCAGAGATCGCGGCGGGGGGTCGTCGGATACCGGGGAGCTGTTTTTT. Amino acids: CATSRDRGGGSSDTGELFF.

The J gene is TRBJ2-5, the V gene TRBV15; the match to TRBD2 covers 8 bases. With V trimmed by 5 bases and J by 3 bases, 8 bases remained unmatched. The CDR3 sequence is 15 residues long. The germline CDR1 and CDR2 sequences are LNHNV and YYDKDF (reference sequence). In nucleotides, the CDR3 is TGTGCCACCAGCGGGGGGGGAGCGGGGGAAGAGACCCAGTACTTC. This gives the protein CATSGGGAGEETQYF.

This clone has more than one count but fewer than ten. An end of the junction differs from the germline gene, which may be a read error. The chain joins TRBV29-1 to TRBJ2-7; 9 bases are a match to TRBD2. In germline, CDR1 is SQVTM, CDR2 ANQGSEA. The CDR3 is 17 residues long. CDR3 region: CSVGDSGGSLLEYGQYF. In DNA form, the CDR3 reads TGCAGCGTTGGGGATAGCGGGGGTTCCTTATTGGAATACGGGCAGTACTTC.

This clone was detected once. The genes are TRBV3-1 (or the pseudogene TRBV3-2) and TRBJ2-2; possible D gene TRBD1, 5 bases. V lost 2 bases to trimming and J lost 0 bases, with 13 bases between them. Germline CDR1 and CDR2: LGHDT and YNNKEL (reference sequence). This CDR3 is built from 17 residues. As DNA, the CDR3 is TGTGCCAGCAGCCAACCCGCTCAGGGAACGAACACCGGGGAGCTGTTTTTT. This translates into CASSQPAQGTNTGELFF.

This sequence joins TRBV30 and TRBJ2-6, with 9 bases that match TRBD1. V lost 1 base, J lost 0 bases, and 10 bases stayed unmatched. Germline CDR1 reads GTSNPN; CDR2 reads SVGIG (reference sequence). This CDR3 has 19 residues. The DNA for the CDR3 is TGTGCCTGGAGTGGGACAGGGGACGTCTTACACTCTGGGGCCAACGTCCTGACTTTC. This translates into CAWSGTGDVLHSGANVLTF. Filled out from reference TRBV30 and TRBJ2-6, the complete variable domain reads SQTIHQWPATLVQPVGSPLSLECTVEGTSNPNLYWYRQAAGRGLQLLFYSVGIGQISSEVPQNLSASRPQDRQFILSSKKLLLSDSGFYLCAWSGTGDVLHSGANVLTFGAGSRLTVL.

This chain links TRBV5-5 with TRBJ1-2, with D possibly being TRBD1 (6 bases). Deletions cut 3 bases from V and 4 bases from J, with 16 bases between. The CDR3 covers 15 residues. Germline V gene lookup returns CDR1 SGHKS and CDR2 YYEKEE (reference sequence). The CDR3 spells CASSSREGVGYGYTF. As DNA, the CDR3 is TGTGCCAGCAGCTCACGGGAGGGGGTCGGCTATGGCTACACCTTC.

The sample holds many counts of this clone. J is TRBJ2-2 and V is TRBV7-9, with 11 bases matching TRBD2. Germline V lookup: CDR1 SEHNR, CDR2 FQNEAQ (reference sequence). This CDR3 has 15 residues. The J segment lost 6 bases and the V segment lost 4 bases, leaving 4 bases of the junction unmatched. Here the CDR3 DNA reads TGTGCCAGCAGCTATACGGGACTAGCGGCCGGGGAGCTGTTTTTT. It codes for CASSYTGLAAGELFF.

This clone showed up just once. The chain uses TRBV3-1 (or the pseudogene TRBV3-2) and TRBJ2-2; D is undetermined. The CDR3 totals 14 residues. The V end lost 2 bases, the J end lost 2 bases, and 6 bases lay between the germline ends. The germline V gene encodes CDR1 LGHDT and CDR2 YNNKEL (reference sequence). The CDR3 loop reads CASSQRHNTGELFF. CDR3 bases: TGTGCCAGCAGCCAAAGACACAACACCGGGGAGCTGTTTTTT.

The chain recombines TRBV11-3 with TRBJ2-6, with 7 bases fitting TRBD1. The trim removed 5 bases at V and 0 bases at J, leaving 1 base unmatched. The germline gives CDR1 SGHNT, CDR2 YENEEA. This CDR3 spans 15 amino acids. CDR3 coding DNA: TGTGCCAGCAGCCCAGGGGGCTCTGGGGCCAACGTCCTGACTTTC. Translated: CASSPGGSGANVLTF.

The V call is TRBV6-2 or TRBV6-3, the J call TRBJ2-7; D is possibly TRBD2 (5 bases). Germline V gives CDR1 MNHEY, CDR2 SVGEGT. The CDR3 covers 11 residues. With 2 bases removed from V and 7 bases from J, the gap between germline ends came to 6 bases. The CDR3 DNA reads as TGTGCCAGCAGTTACCGGGAAGAGCAGTACTTC. It yields the protein CASSYREEQYF.

This sequence joins TRBV27 and TRBJ2-1, with TRBD2 matching 13 bases. The germline CDR1 and CDR2 sequences are MNHEY and SMNVEV (reference sequence). CDR3 size: 13 residues. The V gene end was trimmed by 10 bases and the J gene end by 9 bases; junction bases not matched to a gene: 6. This chain's CDR3 is CATRTSGGGEQFF. The CDR3 nucleotides are TGTGCCACCCGGACTAGCGGGGGTGGTGAGCAGTTCTTC.

The V call is TRBV7-8, the J call TRBJ2-7; 8 nucleotides match TRBD2. This CDR3 region has 13 residues. Germline V gene data show CDR1 as SGHVS and CDR2 as FQNEAQ. V trimming: 5 bases; J trimming: 5 bases; junction bases outside the gene matches: 5. CDR3 region: CASSRGGSHEQYV. As DNA, the CDR3 is TGTGCCAGCAGCCGGGGGGGGTCCCACGAGCAGTACGTC.

This clone showed up just once. The chain has TRBV18 and TRBJ1-4; 7 bases are a match to TRBD1. Germline values: CDR1 KGHSH, CDR2 LQKENI. This CDR3 has 14 residues. The V gene end was trimmed by 3 bases and the J gene end by 8 bases; junction bases not matched to a gene: 6. The CDR3 reads CASSPYTGVEKLFF. For the CDR3, the DNA is TGTGCCAGCTCACCTTATACAGGGGTCGAAAAACTGTTTTTT.

The chain carries TRBV19 and TRBJ2-1, with 9 bases aligning to TRBD1. The CDR3 is 14 residues long. Germline V gene data show CDR1 as LNHDA and CDR2 as SQIVND (reference sequence). V lost 7 bases, J lost 3 bases, and 4 bases stayed unmatched. The CDR3 reads CASKAGQGYNEQFF. Written as DNA, the CDR3 is TGTGCCAGTAAAGCGGGACAGGGCTACAATGAGCAGTTCTTC. Full variable domain (rest looked up from reference TRBV19 and TRBJ2-1): DGGITQSPKYLFRKEGQNVTLSCEQNLNHDAMYWYRQDPGQGLRLIYYSQIVNDFQKGDIAEGYSVSREKKESFPLTVTSAQKNPTAFYLCASKAGQGYNEQFFGPGTRLTVL.

V is TRBV27 and J is TRBJ2-5; TRBD2 might be the D (6 bases). Germline lookup yields CDR1 MNHEY and CDR2 SMNVEV (reference sequence). This CDR3 region has 15 residues. V lost 3 bases, J lost 7 bases, and 18 bases lay in between. The CDR3 sequence: CASSFGGAGLGTQYF. Here the CDR3 DNA reads TGTGCCAGCAGTTTTGGCGGGGCGGGCTTAGGGACCCAGTACTTC.

V gene TRBV9 combines with J gene TRBJ1-6; 7 bases map to TRBD1. The CDR3 contains 14 residues. The V segment lost 5 bases and the J segment 8 bases; nucleotides outside the gene matches: 7. Germline V gene sequence: CDR1 SGDLS, CDR2 YYNGEE. The CDR3 spells CASRRGRLDSPLHF. CDR3 nucleotide sequence: TGTGCCAGCAGGAGGGGGCGTTTGGATTCACCCCTCCACTTT.

The chain recombines TRBV7-9 with TRBJ1-2; 8 bases agree with TRBD1. V was pared by 5 bases and J by 8 bases, with 10 bases of the junction left unmatched. Germline assignment: CDR1 SEHNR and CDR2 FQNEAQ (reference sequence). CDR3 length: 14 amino acids. CDR3 coding DNA: TGTGCCAGCAGCCCACAGGGACAGGTCTCAGGCTACACCTTC. It is translated as CASSPQGQVSGYTF. The complete variable domain, with remaining parts taken from reference TRBV7-9 and TRBJ1-2, reads DTGVSQNPRHKITKRGQNVTFRCDPISEHNRLYWYRQTLGQGPEFLTYFQNEAQLEKSRLLSDRFSAERPKGSFSTLEIQRTEQGDSAMYLCASSPQGQVSGYTFGSGTRLTVV.

The CDR3 sequence is CAWSSGGTYNEQFF. The CDR3 DNA is TGTGCCTGGAGTAGCGGGGGGACCTACAATGAGCAGTTCTTC. This chain links TRBV30 with TRBJ2-1; 9 positions match TRBD2. Trimming cost V 2 bases and J 2 bases; bases outside gene matches: 1. This CDR3 spans 14 amino acids. Per germline, CDR1 GTSNPN and CDR2 SVGIG (reference sequence).

The CDR3 spells CASSLALGETYNEQFF. The DNA of the CDR3 is TGTGCCAGCAGCTTGGCGCTCGGGGAAACTTACAATGAGCAGTTCTTC. J is TRBJ2-1 and V is TRBV5-6; D is possibly TRBD2 (5 bases). Germline assignment: CDR1 SGHDT and CDR2 YYEEEE. CDR3 length: 16 amino acids. The V end lost 0 bases, the J end lost 4 bases, and 14 bases lay between the germline ends.